The 17 T cell receptor beta chains in this list originate from one sample, sequenced in a study of T cells in localized non-small cell lung cancer. Using immunoSEQ multiplex PCR, the repertoire was profiled, and TCRdb retains in-frame clones only, with some absent. The table records 25,000 to 30,000 clones, roughly 90% of them present only once. The sequenced sample was peripheral blood mononuclear cells, obtained before any cancer treatment. These receptors originate from a woman aged 40 to 75 with stage III lung adenocarcinoma.

The rearrangement joins TRBV6-1 to TRBJ2-2; 7 bases line up with TRBD2. From germline, CDR1 is MNHNS and CDR2 SASEGT. The V and J ends lost 7 bases and 6 bases, in that order; junction bases with no gene match: 8. The CDR3 covers 14 residues. The CDR3 protein is CASNRDYGAGELFF. The CDR3 DNA sequence: TGTGCCAGCAACCGGGACTATGGGGCCGGGGAGCTGTTTTTT.

V is TRBV28 and J is TRBJ1-2; tentative D call: TRBD1 (5 bases). Between the trimmed V and J ends, which lost 7 bases and 1 base, there was a span of 10 bases. The germline V gene encodes CDR1 MDHEN and CDR2 SYDVKM. The CDR3 is 13 amino acids. The CDR3 nucleotides read TGTGCCAGCACCCTGGGGGTTAACTATGGCTACACCTTC. Translation gives CASTLGVNYGYTF.

The chain recombines TRBV6-5 with TRBJ2-3; 10 bases fit TRBD1. Trimming at V came to 6 bases and at J to 6 bases, leaving 6 bases not matched to a gene. The CDR3 covers 14 residues. Germline V gene sequence: CDR1 MNHEY, CDR2 SVGAGI. The CDR3 loop reads CASRRQGAVDTQYF. CDR3 sequence (DNA): TGTGCCAGCAGGCGACAGGGGGCTGTTGATACGCAGTATTTT.

The chain combines TRBV6-1 with TRBJ2-3; D is unclear. Trimming left V 5 bases short and J 5 bases short, with 8 bases between. Germline values: CDR1 MNHNS, CDR2 SASEGT. The CDR3 consists of 12 residues. Written as DNA, the CDR3 is TGTGCCAGCAGTCCCTTGGGAGATACGCAGTATTTT. Its protein product is CASSPLGDTQYF.

The chain joins TRBV10-3 to TRBJ2-2, with 9 bases that match TRBD1. Germline trimming cut 10 bases from V and 5 bases from J; bases unmatched to any gene: 8. The CDR3 has 14 residues. Germline values: CDR1 ENHRY, CDR2 SYGVKD. CDR3 residues: CATNTGGRTGELFF. The CDR3 DNA is TGTGCCACCAACACAGGGGGCAGAACCGGGGAGCTGTTTTTT.

This clone has more than one count but fewer than ten. This chain links TRBV18 with TRBJ1-2; the match to TRBD1 covers 9 bases. Trimming removed 4 bases from V and 7 bases from J; junction bases left unmatched: 7. The V gene's germline CDR1 is KGHSH and CDR2 LQKENI. This CDR3 has 14 amino acids. In DNA, the CDR3 is TGTGCCAGCTCACAAACCGGGACAGGGTTTGGCTACACCTTC. Encoded protein: CASSQTGTGFGYTF.

The count of this clone is one. V usage is TRBV29-1 and J usage is TRBJ2-3, with D hard to call. The CDR3 consists of 15 residues. V was trimmed by 5 bases and J by 5 bases, leaving 20 bases between them. The germline V gene has CDR1 SQVTM and CDR2 ANQGSEA. The CDR3 DNA sequence: TGCAGCGTTCCGAACGTGGCTGGATACGGAGATACGCAGTATTTT. Encoded protein: CSVPNVAGYGDTQYF.

This clone was picked up one time. The chain joins TRBV5-1 to TRBJ2-7; 8 bases are a match to TRBD1. The germline CDR1 and CDR2 sequences are SGHRS and YFSETQ. Trimming cost V 4 bases and J 7 bases; bases outside gene matches: 10. The CDR3 runs 14 residues. The CDR3 loop is CASSEDRGSREQYF. The DNA of the CDR3 is TGCGCCAGCAGCGAAGACAGGGGTTCTCGAGAGCAGTACTTC.

This chain uses TRBV10-1 with TRBJ1-1; D unresolved. The germline V gene has CDR1 WNHNN and CDR2 SYGVQD (reference sequence). The V gene lost 7 bases and the J gene lost 4 bases, with 13 bases spanning the gap. This CDR3 region has 13 residues. The CDR3 spells CASTDTGFTEAFF. CDR3 DNA sequence: TGCGCCAGCACCGATACGGGGTTCACTGAAGCTTTCTTT.

The chain carries TRBV11-3 and TRBJ2-7, with D perhaps TRBD1 or TRBD2 (5 bases each). The CDR3 has 11 amino acids. CDR1 and CDR2 (germline): SGHNT, YENEEA. Trimming shortened V by 5 bases and J by 6 bases, and 8 bases separated the two germline ends. DNA for the CDR3: TGTGCCAGCAGCCCGGGGCGCGAGCAGTACTTC. Amino acid sequence: CASSPGREQYF.

In this sample, this clone turned up once. The chain couples TRBV18 to TRBJ2-5, with no clear D. The germline gives CDR1 KGHSH, CDR2 LQKENI. This CDR3 has 11 residues. V shed 3 bases and J shed 5 bases, with 4 bases lying between them. The CDR3 loop is CASSPSETQYF. The CDR3 DNA reads as TGTGCCAGCTCACCGAGCGAGACCCAGTACTTC.

The rearrangement uses TRBV28 and TRBJ2-7; TRBD1 might be the D (6 bases). CDR1 MDHEN and CDR2 SYDVKM come from the germline V gene. CDR3 length equals 13 residues. Trimming took off 1 base at V and 6 bases at J, with 10 bases between the two ends. This CDR3 reads CASSLLQGTEQYF. As DNA, the CDR3 is TGTGCCAGCAGTTTATTGCAGGGGACCGAGCAGTACTTC.

The genes are TRBV5-1 and TRBJ1-4; no clear D gene. Germline CDR1 is SGHRS and CDR2 is YFSETQ. The CDR3 extends over 15 amino acids. The V end lost 0 bases, the J end lost 8 bases, and 14 bases lay between the germline ends. Here the CDR3 reads CASSLGAPEEEKLFF. CDR3 nucleotide sequence: TGCGCCAGCAGCTTGGGGGCCCCTGAGGAGGAAAAACTGTTTTTT.

The J gene is TRBJ2-7, the V gene TRBV28; TRBD1 matches at 8 bases. This CDR3 has 14 amino acids. V was clipped by 5 bases and J by 3 bases; unmatched bases: 6. Germline V gene data show CDR1 as MDHEN and CDR2 as SYDVKM. The CDR3 is CASSPGQVVYEQYF. CDR3 DNA: TGTGCCAGCAGTCCGGGACAGGTGGTCTACGAGCAGTACTTC.

The chain combines TRBV7-6 with TRBJ1-2; 7 bases align to TRBD1. Germline-derived CDR1 and CDR2 are SGHVS and FNYEAQ. The V gene end was trimmed by 5 bases and the J gene end by 6 bases; junction bases not matched to a gene: 6. The CDR3 is 13 amino acids. This chain's CDR3 is CASSEGQTDGYTF. The CDR3, as DNA: TGTGCCAGCAGCGAGGGACAGACTGATGGCTACACCTTC.

The V and J genes are TRBV19 and TRBJ2-1; D is unresolved. V lost 3 bases and J 9 bases, leaving 12 bases between the germline ends. This CDR3 contains 13 residues. CDR1 is LNHDA and CDR2 is SQIVND in the germline V gene (reference sequence). CDR3 loop: CASSIPAVLEQFF. The DNA of the CDR3 is TGTGCCAGTAGTATCCCCGCGGTTCTTGAGCAGTTCTTC.

The V gene is TRBV15, the J gene TRBJ2-2; D remains ambiguous. Trimming took off 2 bases at V and 9 bases at J, with 13 bases between the two ends. The CDR3 is 14 amino acids. The germline V gene encodes CDR1 LNHNV and CDR2 YYDKDF (reference sequence). CDR3 nucleotides: TGTGCCACCAGCAGAATTGACCGGCCCCGGGAGCTGTTTTTT. Protein sequence: CATSRIDRPRELFF.